This T cell receptor (beta chain) derives from a study of patients and donors after allogeneic stem cell transplantation (dated by TCRdb to between 2020 and 2021). The CDR3 runs 12 amino acids, cysteine and phenylalanine included. Only the CDR3 DNA is retained, 36 bases long and in frame from the first base. V is pared back by 1 base and J by 3 bases, with 7 bases lying between the germline termini. Per the germline V gene (reference sequence), GTSNPN is the CDR1 and SVGIG is the CDR2. This clonotype was observed at least ten times. Its cognate antigen has yet to be identified. It has no much larger one-base neighbor in the sample; base qualities were not kept. Library generation was performed with RT-PCR. The instrument given in TCRdb is NextSeq 550. TCRdb trimmed public reads at Q25 via fastp, called clones via MiXCR and kept in-frame beta chains. When rows share a CDR3 protein, they turn into one entry using the most common DNA and genes. The sample table holds tens of thousands of distinct CDR3 sequences, of which 6.8% were seen once. The ten largest make up about 35% of the sample.

Material: blood, either unsorted or a sorted T cell fraction (not recorded which). The rearranged chain carries TRBV30 and TRBJ2-7; matching of 6 bases hints at TRBD1 as the D gene. The receptor's source is a human donor who was either an allogeneic HSCT recipient or a stem cell or donor lymphocyte infusion donor (not recorded which). It is not recorded whose cells these are; they may come from a transplant donor. The CDR3 loop reads CAWSGRGYEQYF. The sequence in DNA is TGTGCCTGGAGTGGCAGGGGCTACGAGCAGTACTTC.